The present entry profiles one TCR beta chain with its context. There is no known antigen for this receptor. No per-base quality is available; no much larger clone lies one base away. CDR1 and CDR2, looked up from the germline V gene, are SGHVS and FNYEAQ. The CDR3 starts with the cysteine, ends with the phenylalanine, and has 16 residues. Of all the DNA, just the CDR3 is kept, 48 bases in frame from base 1. V loses 2 bases, J loses 5 bases, and the germline ends lie 16 bases apart. The data were taken from a study of shared clonotypes between healthy human individuals (dated by TCRdb to the early 2020s). About the investigation overall: The cohort included a few men and two women between 18 and 49 years of age. To estimate repertoire size and how much clonotype sharing occurs between individuals, the study deeply sequenced the blood TCR repertoires of roughly 5 healthy adults. Leukapheresis yielded between about 0.85 and 10 billion PBMCs per donor. To increase sequencing depth and limit assay-specific biases, TCR repertoire library preparation and sequencing were carried out by different laboratories using diverse techniques. For each donor, CD4 naive and CD4 memory were each given three plates, CD8 naive was given two plates, and CD8 memory was given one plate. The research as a whole found: Clonotypes shared by all four sorted-subset donors showed higher generation probabilities than non-shared clonotypes. Based on pairwise subsampling, the degree of clonotype sharing among donors was expected to be affected by sequencing depth. Because the study included a small number of donors, the genetic and exposure-history diversity represented was limited. Rarefaction of sorted-subset datasets indicated incomplete sequencing despite the large sequencing depth. About 5% of naive CD4, 3.5% of naive CD8, roughly 2.4% of memory CD4, and about 0.4% of memory CD8 clonotypes were shared across several donors. Larger estimated clonotype richness was generally found for naive subsets than for memory subsets. Only blood was sampled, and tissue TCR repertoires likely differ from those in blood.

Healthy HIV-negative adults with no recently reported acute infections or vaccinations were included as donors. Every donor was a Caucasian adult residing in Nashville, Tennessee, USA. Magnetic negative selection was used to enrich CD4+ T cells, after which naive cells were positively selected on CD45RA and the negative fraction became the memory subset. Blood was collected by leukapheresis, and PBMCs were isolated by Ficoll-Histopaque density gradient centrifugation and then cryopreserved in liquid nitrogen vapor phase. Analytical flow cytometry was used to check the purity and quantity of each magnetically sorted T cell population. Genomic DNA was isolated from each sorted fraction and quantified by UV absorbance on a Nanodrop 2000c. TCR CDR3 regions were amplified from genomic DNA by multiplex PCR using the deep immunoSEQ assay. Genomic DNA extracted from each cell subset was distributed evenly over all wells of several immunoSEQ 96-well plates, and each plate served as one replicate. Each replicate PCR for sorted subsets received about 0.2 ug genomic DNA, equal to tens of thousands of T cell genomes. Purified libraries were measured with a Qubit 3.0 fluorometer, size-checked on a Bioanalyzer 2100, and measured again with the KAPA Library Quantification kit. Each immunoSEQ 96-well plate was sequenced on its own single-read 150-cycle Illumina NextSeq 550 flow cell. The published analysis was carried out like this. Because only junctional sequences without quality scores were contained in the immunoSEQ output, filtering matching that applied to full-length reads could not be performed. To assign V/J genes and CDR3, sequences were annotated using PyIR, a Python wrapper for IgBLAST v1.9, with IMGT germline references. Reads with weak V/J assignments (E-value above 1e-6), missing CDR3, stop codons, out-of-frame junctions, or ambiguous translated residues were removed. V3J clonotypes were defined as sequences sharing the same inferred V gene, J gene, and CDR3 amino acid sequence. Percentage overlap between repertoires was calculated by dividing the number of shared unique clonotypes by the size of the smaller repertoire. RTK rarefaction, the Chao1 estimator, and Recon v2.1 estimates of unobserved clonotypes were used to assess repertoire richness. Generation probabilities were computed with OLGA for all TCRbeta clonotypes obtained by the gDNA method from a handful of donors. In TCRdb, the immuneACCESS table is reduced to in-frame sequences with V and J assigned. These tables do not hold every clone; where another copy was compared, an unresolved V gene accounts for under half, and the others remain unexplained. That table gives V, J and clone size, and the DNA gave D and trimming. This sample is represented by fewer than 1.8 million clones; approximately 98.5% of them were singletons. The top ten clones comprise roughly 0.36% of the sample.

The source material was naive CD4+ T cells sorted from blood. The sample's cell subset or site label, in plain terms: CD45RA+ positively selected. The clonotype originates from a man younger than 45 in good health. This sequence uses TRBV7-6 and TRBJ1-5; TRBD1 is a possible D gene, resting on 6 matching bases. The nucleotides read TGTGCCAGCAGCTTATATGGGGGGCGCCGGGATCAGCCCCAGCATTTT. Protein translation: CASSLYGGRRDQPQHF.